This T cell receptor beta chain was sequenced during a study of response to subunit inactivated influenza vaccine. Points from the study as a whole: The authors offered the suggestion that each seasonal influenza vaccination recruits few new T cells.

The trim removed 4 bases at V and 10 bases at J, leaving 7 bases unmatched. Germline V CDR1 and CDR2: SGHRS, YFSETQ. The CDR3 consists of 14 residues. There are a few counts of this clonotype. Its antigen is undetermined. TCRdb recomputed calls from the RT-PCR reads with MiXCR, one row per CDR3 protein. The sample includes about 540,000 distinct CDR3 sequences, around 21% of them seen just once. These same records also appear under a second study, on T cells expressing NK-cell markers. That paper adds: Making the TCR beta cDNA relied on 5'RACE template switching with UMIs. Underlying the TCR beta repertoires were sorted CD3+CD56+NKG2C+, CD3+CD56+NKG2C- and CD3+CD56-NKG2C+ T cells. Five or six donors carried dominant NKG2C+ clonotypes that made up roughly 1.0-8% of their CD8+ T cells. HCMV specificity of the expanded NKG2C+ T cell clones was not established.

The sample in question was CD4+ T cells sorted from PBMCs, obtained about 11 days after vaccination. J is TRBJ1-6 and V is TRBV5-1; 8 nucleotides agree with TRBD1. The receptor was derived from a man in his fifties or sixties who received an inactivated influenza vaccine. The CDR3 bases are TGCGCCAGCAGCACGGGACAGGTTCCCTCACCCCTCCACTTT. Translation gives CASSTGQVPSPLHF.